The 2 T cell receptor beta chains reported below all come from one sample, sequenced in a study of vaccination effects on CD4 cells after COVID-19. No antigens are known for them. Between days 9 and 10 of culture, CD4+ T cells were separated out. Clones were read by immunoSEQ multiplex PCR, and TCRdb kept only the in-frame ones, dropping some. Here the sample spans about 74,000 clones, roughly four fifths being singletons. Material: CD4+ T cells from PBMCs cultured without peptide, obtained before COVID-19 vaccination. The receptors were gathered from a human donor who received a COVID-19 vaccine.

The chain recombines TRBV18 with TRBJ2-3; 7 positions match TRBD2. V shed 2 bases and J 4 bases; nucleotides not matched to a gene: 6. The CDR3 covers 15 residues. The germline V gene has CDR1 KGHSH and CDR2 LQKENI. The CDR3 reads CASSPRRAGPDTQYF. For the CDR3, the DNA is TGTGCCAGCTCACCAAGGCGAGCGGGGCCAGATACGCAGTATTTT.

V is TRBV5-1 and J is TRBJ2-5; 7 positions match TRBD2. Trimming removed 2 bases from V and 4 bases from J; junction bases left unmatched: 14. The V gene's germline CDR1 is SGHRS and CDR2 YFSETQ. The CDR3 contains 17 residues. CDR3 nucleotides: TGCGCCAGCAGCTTTGGGGGGGGGTGGATGCCCGGAGAGACCCAGTACTTC. The encoded protein is CASSFGGGWMPGETQYF.